The 12 T cell receptor beta chains given below trace back to one sample, sequenced in a study of a mutant IDH1 vaccine in newly diagnosed glioma. Indicated time point: week 11, during vaccination. Every vaccine dose comprised 300 ug of mutant IDH1 20-mer peptide plus topical imiquimod. Produced via immunoSEQ multiplex PCR; TCRdb's table is partial and in-frame only. The table includes fewer than 75,000 clones, 84% detected once. Their antigens are not known. Specimen: PBMCs, collected from a glioma patient whose treatment included an IDH1 peptide vaccine. These receptors were obtained from a woman between 45 and 65 years old with glioma.

Here the CDR3 reads CASSGQGGLYGYTF. In nucleotides, the CDR3 is TGTGCCAGCAGTGGGCAGGGGGGACTCTATGGCTACACCTTC. The chain employs TRBV2 and TRBJ1-2; 7 bases map to TRBD1. Germline V CDR1 and CDR2: SNHLY, FYNNEI. V was pared by 4 bases and J by 4 bases, with 6 bases of the junction left unmatched. The CDR3 is 14 residues long.

The rearrangement uses TRBV5-1 and TRBJ1-3, with 8 nucleotides matching TRBD1. Germline V gene lookup returns CDR1 SGHRS and CDR2 YFSETQ. The CDR3 extends over 15 amino acids. With 4 bases clipped from V and 1 base from J, the junction kept 4 bases outside the gene matches. In DNA, the CDR3 is TGCGCCAGCAGCAATACAGGGGGATCTGGAAACACCATATATTTT. As protein: CASSNTGGSGNTIYF. Drawing the rest from reference TRBV5-1 and TRBJ1-3, the complete variable domain is KAGVTQTPRYLIKTRGQQVTLSCSPISGHRSVSWYQQTPGQGLQFLFEYFSETQRNKGNFPGRFSGRQFSNSRSEMNVSTLELGDSALYLCASSNTGGSGNTIYFGEGSWLTVV.

The V gene is TRBV5-1, the J gene TRBJ1-5, with D possibly being TRBD1 (6 bases). The CDR3 is 14 amino acids. The germline gives CDR1 SGHRS, CDR2 YFSETQ. Trimming took 0 bases from V and 5 from J, leaving 9 bases between them. The CDR3 is CASSLEGGDQPQHF. CDR3 coding DNA: TGCGCCAGCAGCTTGGAGGGGGGGGATCAGCCCCAGCATTTT.

The V gene is TRBV6-5, the J gene TRBJ1-2; D uncertain. Trimming cost V 6 bases and J 7 bases, with 15 bases left between them. The germline V gene encodes CDR1 MNHEY and CDR2 SVGAGI. CDR3 length: 13 amino acids. The CDR3 nucleotides are TGTGCCAGCAGCAGCCCGGAGGGCGGTGGCTACACCTTC. Amino acid sequence: CASSSPEGGGYTF.

This clone showed up just once. The chain couples TRBV7-2 to TRBJ2-1; D gene uncertain. In germline, CDR1 is SGHTA, CDR2 FQGNSA. CDR3 length: 16 residues. V shed 0 bases and J shed 4 bases, with 13 bases lying between them. This chain's CDR3 is CASSLALRRRYNEQFF. In DNA form, the CDR3 reads TGTGCCAGCAGCTTAGCCCTCCGGCGGCGGTACAATGAGCAGTTCTTC.

The V call is TRBV2, the J call TRBJ1-2; 7 positions match TRBD1. Germline CDR1 reads SNHLY; CDR2 reads FYNNEI. This CDR3 is built from 11 residues. After removal of 10 bases from V and 4 bases from J, the junction contained 3 bases not matched to a gene. The CDR3 coding sequence is TGTGCCACCGGACAGGTCTATGGCTACACCTTC. Its protein is CATGQVYGYTF.

J is TRBJ2-5 and V is TRBV4-1, with a weak D call TRBD2 (5 bases). This CDR3 is built from 15 residues. Trimming stripped 1 base from V and 2 bases from J, with 11 bases between. CDR1 and CDR2 from the germline V gene are MGHRA and YSYEKL. Here the CDR3 DNA reads TGCGCCAGCAGCCAAGGGTCGAGGGAACAAGAGACCCAGTACTTC. This translates into CASSQGSREQETQYF.

V is TRBV27 and J is TRBJ1-1; D is unresolved. Trimming removed 6 bases at V and 2 bases at J, with 7 bases between. Germline assignment: CDR1 MNHEY and CDR2 SMNVEV (reference sequence). This CDR3 spans 12 amino acids. CDR3 in amino acids: CASSKTNTEAFF. The DNA for the CDR3 is TGTGCCAGCAGCAAAACAAACACTGAAGCTTTCTTT.

V is TRBV7-9 and J is TRBJ2-3; D call uncertain. Trimming left V 5 bases short and J 3 bases short, with 9 bases between. CDR1 is SEHNR, CDR2 FQNEAQ, per germline (reference sequence). The CDR3 has 13 amino acids. The CDR3 bases are TGTGCCAGCAGCGTATCAGGAACAGATACGCAGTATTTT. The encoded protein is CASSVSGTDTQYF.

This chain uses TRBV15 with TRBJ2-7; D possibly corresponds to TRBD1 (7 bases). Germline values: CDR1 LNHNV, CDR2 YYDKDF (reference sequence). CDR3 size: 16 residues. With 1 base removed from V and 5 bases from J, the gap between germline ends came to 18 bases. CDR3 residues: CATSRGRQGGLDEQYF. The CDR3 nucleotides are TGTGCCACCAGCAGAGGGAGACAGGGAGGTCTCGACGAGCAGTACTTC. The full variable domain, its missing parts supplied by reference TRBV15 and TRBJ2-7, is DAMVIQNPRYQVTQFGKPVTLSCSQTLNHNVMYWYQQKSSQAPKLLFHYYDKDFNNEADTPDNFQSRRPNTSFCFLDIRSPGLGDTAMYLCATSRGRQGGLDEQYFGPGTRLTVT.

V usage is TRBV7-9 and J usage is TRBJ1-2, with 10 bases identical to TRBD1. The V and J ends lost 5 bases and 7 bases, in that order; junction bases with no gene match: 7. The CDR3 runs 14 residues. In germline, CDR1 is SEHNR, CDR2 FQNEAQ (reference sequence). CDR3 protein: CASSLGQGGSGYTF. In nucleotides, the CDR3 is TGTGCCAGCAGCCTTGGACAGGGGGGAAGTGGCTACACCTTC.

The gene calls are TRBV7-2 and TRBJ1-2; D remains unclear. Between the trimmed V and J ends, which lost 1 base and 0 bases, there was a span of 12 bases. Germline CDR1 SGHTA, CDR2 FQGNSA. There are 16 residues in the CDR3. The CDR3 coding sequence is TGTGCCAGCAGCTTAGATAAGGCGGGGACTAACTATGGCTACACCTTC. Translating it yields CASSLDKAGTNYGYTF.